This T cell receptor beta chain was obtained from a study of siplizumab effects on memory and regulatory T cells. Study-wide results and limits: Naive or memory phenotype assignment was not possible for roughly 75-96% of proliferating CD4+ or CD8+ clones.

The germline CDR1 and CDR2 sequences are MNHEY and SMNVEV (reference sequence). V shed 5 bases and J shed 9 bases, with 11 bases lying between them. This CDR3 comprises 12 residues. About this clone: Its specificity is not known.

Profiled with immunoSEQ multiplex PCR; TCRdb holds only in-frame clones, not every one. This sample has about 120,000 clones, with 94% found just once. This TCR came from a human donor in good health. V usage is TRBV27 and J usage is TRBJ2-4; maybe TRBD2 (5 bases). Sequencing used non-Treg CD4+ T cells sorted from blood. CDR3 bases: TGTGCCAGCAGTGAGGGATCCGGCATTCAGTACTTC. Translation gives CASSEGSGIQYF.